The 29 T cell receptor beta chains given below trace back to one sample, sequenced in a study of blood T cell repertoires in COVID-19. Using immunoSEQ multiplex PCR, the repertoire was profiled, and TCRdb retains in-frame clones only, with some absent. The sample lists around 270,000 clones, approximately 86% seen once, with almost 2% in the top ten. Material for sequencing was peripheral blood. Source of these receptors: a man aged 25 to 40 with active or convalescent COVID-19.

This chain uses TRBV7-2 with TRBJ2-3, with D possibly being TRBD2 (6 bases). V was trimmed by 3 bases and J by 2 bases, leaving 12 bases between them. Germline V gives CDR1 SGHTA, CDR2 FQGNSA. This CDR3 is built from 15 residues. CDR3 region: CASSFRRGITDTQYF. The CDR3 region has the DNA TGTGCCAGCAGCTTTAGGCGGGGAATCACAGATACGCAGTATTTT. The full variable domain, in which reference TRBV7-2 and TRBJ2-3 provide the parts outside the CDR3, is GAGVSQSPSNKVTEKGKDVELRCDPISGHTALYWYRQSLGQGLEFLIYFQGNSAPDKSGLPSDRFSAERTGGSVSTLTIQRTQQEDSAVYLCASSFRRGITDTQYFGPGTRLTVL.

The CDR3 bases are TGCGCCAGCAGCCAAGATGAGAACAGCCAAGAGACCCAGTACTTC. It is translated as CASSQDENSQETQYF. The chain combines TRBV4-1 with TRBJ2-5; the D is unclear. The germline V gene has CDR1 MGHRA and CDR2 YSYEKL. This CDR3 is built from 15 residues. V gave up 0 bases and J gave up 1 base, with 9 bases separating them.

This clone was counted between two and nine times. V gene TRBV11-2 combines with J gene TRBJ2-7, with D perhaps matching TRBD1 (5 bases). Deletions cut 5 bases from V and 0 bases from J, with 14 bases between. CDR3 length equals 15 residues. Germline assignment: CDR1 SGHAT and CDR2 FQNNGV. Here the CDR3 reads CASSISPTGSYEQYF. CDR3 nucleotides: TGTGCCAGCAGCATTAGCCCTACAGGCTCCTACGAGCAGTACTTC.

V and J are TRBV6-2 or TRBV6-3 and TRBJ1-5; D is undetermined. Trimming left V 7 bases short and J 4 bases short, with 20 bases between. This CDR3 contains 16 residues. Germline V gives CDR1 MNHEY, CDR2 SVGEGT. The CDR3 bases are TGTGCCAGCACCCCCGGAGGCGGCGCGGGGAATCAGCCCCAGCATTTT. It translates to CASTPGGGAGNQPQHF.

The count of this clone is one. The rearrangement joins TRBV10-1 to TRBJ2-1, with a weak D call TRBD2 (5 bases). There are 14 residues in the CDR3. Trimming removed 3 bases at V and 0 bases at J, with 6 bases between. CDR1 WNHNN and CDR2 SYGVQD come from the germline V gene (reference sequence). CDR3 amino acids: CASSESGSYNEQFF. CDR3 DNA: TGCGCCAGCAGTGAAAGCGGCTCCTACAATGAGCAGTTCTTC.

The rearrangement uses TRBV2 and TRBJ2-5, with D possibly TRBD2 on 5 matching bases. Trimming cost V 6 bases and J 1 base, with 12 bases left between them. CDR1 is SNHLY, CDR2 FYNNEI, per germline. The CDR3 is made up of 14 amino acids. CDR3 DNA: TGTGCCAGCAGCAAAACAGAGGGCCAAGAGACCCAGTACTTC. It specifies CASSKTEGQETQYF.

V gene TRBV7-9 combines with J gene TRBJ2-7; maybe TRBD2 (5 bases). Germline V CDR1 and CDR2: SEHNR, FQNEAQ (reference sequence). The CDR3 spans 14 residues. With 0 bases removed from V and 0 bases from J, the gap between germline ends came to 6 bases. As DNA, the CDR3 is TGTGCCAGCAGCTTAGCCACTAGCTCCTACGAGCAGTACTTC. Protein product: CASSLATSSYEQYF.

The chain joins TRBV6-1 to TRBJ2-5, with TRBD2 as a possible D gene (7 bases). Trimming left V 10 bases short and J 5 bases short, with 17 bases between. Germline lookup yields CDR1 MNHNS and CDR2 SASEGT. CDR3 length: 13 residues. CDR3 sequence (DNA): TGTGCCATCAAAGGGGGGGATCGGGAGACCCAGTACTTC. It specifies CAIKGGDRETQYF.

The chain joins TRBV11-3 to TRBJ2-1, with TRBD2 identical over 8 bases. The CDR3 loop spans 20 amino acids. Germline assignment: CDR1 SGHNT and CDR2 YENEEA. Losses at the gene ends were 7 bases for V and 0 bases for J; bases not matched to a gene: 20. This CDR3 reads CASIALRGGALRSSYNEQFF. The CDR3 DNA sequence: TGTGCCAGCATCGCCCTCCGGGGGGGGGCCCTTAGGAGCTCCTACAATGAGCAGTTCTTC.

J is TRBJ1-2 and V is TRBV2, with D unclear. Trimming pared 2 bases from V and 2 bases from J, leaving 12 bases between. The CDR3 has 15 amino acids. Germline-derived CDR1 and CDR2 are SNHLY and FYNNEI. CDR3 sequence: CASSELWSSNYGYTF. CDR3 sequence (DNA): TGTGCCAGCAGTGAATTGTGGAGCAGCAACTATGGCTACACCTTC.

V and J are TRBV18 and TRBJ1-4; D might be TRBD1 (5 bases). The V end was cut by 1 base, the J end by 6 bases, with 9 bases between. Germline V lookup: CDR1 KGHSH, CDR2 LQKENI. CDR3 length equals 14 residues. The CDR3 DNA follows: TGTGCCAGCTCACCACAAGGGGCGGATGAAAAACTGTTTTTT. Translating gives CASSPQGADEKLFF.

The CDR3 region has the DNA TGTGCCAGCAGCCTCGCGGGGGGAGGGTCTAGAGTCGAGACCCAGTACTTC. Amino acids: CASSLAGGGSRVETQYF. The chain couples TRBV13 to TRBJ2-5, with 8 bases fitting TRBD2. CDR3 length equals 17 residues. V gave up 5 bases and J gave up 5 bases; unmatched junction bases: 16. Germline values: CDR1 PRHDT, CDR2 FYEKMQ (reference sequence).

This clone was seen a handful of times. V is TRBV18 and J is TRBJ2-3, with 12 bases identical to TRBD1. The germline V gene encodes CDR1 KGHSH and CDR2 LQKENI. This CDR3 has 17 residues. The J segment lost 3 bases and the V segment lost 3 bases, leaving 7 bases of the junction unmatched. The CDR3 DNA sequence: TGTGCCAGCTCACCGGGGACAGGGGGCTCGAGAACAGATACGCAGTATTTT. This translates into CASSPGTGGSRTDTQYF. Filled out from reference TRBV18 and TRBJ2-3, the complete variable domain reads NAGVMQNPRHLVRRRGQEARLRCSPMKGHSHVYWYRQLPEEGLKFMVYLQKENIIDESGMPKERFSAEFPKEGPSILRIQQVVRGDSAAYFCASSPGTGGSRTDTQYFGPGTRLTVL.

The CDR3, as DNA: TGTGCCAGTAGTTCCCTAACGGGACAGGGGAACAATCAGCCCCAGCATTTT. It encodes CASSSLTGQGNNQPQHF. This chain joins TRBV19 and TRBJ1-5; 10 bases fit TRBD1. This CDR3 is built from 17 residues. The germline CDR1 and CDR2 sequences are LNHDA and SQIVND (reference sequence). V lost 5 bases to trimming and J lost 3 bases; unmatched junction nucleotides: 10.

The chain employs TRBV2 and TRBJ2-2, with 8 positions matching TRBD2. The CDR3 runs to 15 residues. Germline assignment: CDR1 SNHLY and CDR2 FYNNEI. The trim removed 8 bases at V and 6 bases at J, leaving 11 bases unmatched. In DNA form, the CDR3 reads TGTGCCAGCCGGAAACCGGGACTAGAAGCCGGGGAGCTGTTTTTT. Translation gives CASRKPGLEAGELFF.

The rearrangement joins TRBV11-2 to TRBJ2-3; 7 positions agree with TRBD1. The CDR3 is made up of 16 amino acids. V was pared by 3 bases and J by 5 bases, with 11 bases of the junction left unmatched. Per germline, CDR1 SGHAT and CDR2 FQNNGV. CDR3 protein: CASSLTGTEGLDTQYF. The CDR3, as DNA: TGTGCCAGCAGCTTGACCGGGACAGAAGGATTAGATACGCAGTATTTT. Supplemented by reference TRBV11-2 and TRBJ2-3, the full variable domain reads EAGVAQSPRYKIIEKRQSVAFWCNPISGHATLYWYQQILGQGPKLLIQFQNNGVVDDSQLPKDRFSAERLKGVDSTLKIQPAKLEDSAVYLCASSLTGTEGLDTQYFGPGTRLTVL.

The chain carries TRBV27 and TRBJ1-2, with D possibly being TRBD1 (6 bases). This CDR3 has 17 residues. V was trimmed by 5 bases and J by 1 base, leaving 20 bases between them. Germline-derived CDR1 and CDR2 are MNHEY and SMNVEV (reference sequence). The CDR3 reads CASSLRFTGTDNYGYTF. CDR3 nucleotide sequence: TGTGCCAGCAGTCTAAGATTCACAGGGACGGATAACTATGGCTACACCTTC.

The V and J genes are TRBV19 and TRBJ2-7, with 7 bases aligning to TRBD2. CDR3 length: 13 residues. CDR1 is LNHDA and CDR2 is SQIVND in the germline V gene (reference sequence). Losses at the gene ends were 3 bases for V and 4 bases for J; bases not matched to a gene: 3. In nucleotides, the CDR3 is TGTGCCAGTAGTATGGGAGCGGGGTACGAGCAGTACTTC. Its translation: CASSMGAGYEQYF.

The CDR3 nucleotides read TGTGCCAGCGAGGGGGCGGGGAATTCACCCCTCCACTTT. This translates into CASEGAGNSPLHF. J is TRBJ1-6 and V is TRBV2; 7 bases agree with TRBD1. Losses at the gene ends were 8 bases for V and 7 bases for J; bases not matched to a gene: 5. Per the germline V gene, CDR1 is SNHLY and CDR2 is FYNNEI. The CDR3 spans 13 residues.

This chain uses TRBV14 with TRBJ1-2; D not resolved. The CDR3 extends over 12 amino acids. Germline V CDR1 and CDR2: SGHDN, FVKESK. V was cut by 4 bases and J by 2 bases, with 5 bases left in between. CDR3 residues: CASSPYNYGYTF. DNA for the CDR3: TGTGCCAGCAGCCCCTACAACTATGGCTACACCTTC.

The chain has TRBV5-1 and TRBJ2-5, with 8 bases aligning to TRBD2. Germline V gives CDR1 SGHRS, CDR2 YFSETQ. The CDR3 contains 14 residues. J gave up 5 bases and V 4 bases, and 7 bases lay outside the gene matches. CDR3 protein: CASSTGGARETQYF. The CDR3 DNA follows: TGCGCCAGCAGCACCGGGGGGGCGCGGGAGACCCAGTACTTC.

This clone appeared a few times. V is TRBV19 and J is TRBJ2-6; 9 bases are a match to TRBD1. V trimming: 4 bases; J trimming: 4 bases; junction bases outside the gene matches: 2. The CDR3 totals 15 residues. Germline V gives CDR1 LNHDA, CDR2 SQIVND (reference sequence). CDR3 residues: CASSKGQGGANVLTF. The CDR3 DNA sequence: TGTGCCAGTAGTAAGGGACAGGGAGGGGCCAACGTCCTGACTTTC.

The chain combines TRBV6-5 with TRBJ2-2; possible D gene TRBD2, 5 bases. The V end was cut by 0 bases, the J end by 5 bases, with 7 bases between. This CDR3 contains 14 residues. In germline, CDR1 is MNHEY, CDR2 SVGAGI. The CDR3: CASSYSRETGELFF. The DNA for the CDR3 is TGTGCCAGCAGTTACTCGAGGGAGACCGGGGAGCTGTTTTTT.

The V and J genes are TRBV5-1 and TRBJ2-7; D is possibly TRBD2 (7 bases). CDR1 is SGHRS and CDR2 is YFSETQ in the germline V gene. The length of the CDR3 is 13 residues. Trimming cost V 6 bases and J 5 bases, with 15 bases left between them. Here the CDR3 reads CASKGGGLHEQYF. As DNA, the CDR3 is TGCGCCAGCAAGGGGGGGGGCCTCCACGAGCAGTACTTC.

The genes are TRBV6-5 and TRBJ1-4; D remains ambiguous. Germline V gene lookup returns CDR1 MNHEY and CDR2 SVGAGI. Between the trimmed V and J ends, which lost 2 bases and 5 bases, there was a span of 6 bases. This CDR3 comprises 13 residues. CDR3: CASSYGSNEKLFF. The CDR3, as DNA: TGTGCCAGCAGTTACGGCTCGAATGAAAAACTGTTTTTT.

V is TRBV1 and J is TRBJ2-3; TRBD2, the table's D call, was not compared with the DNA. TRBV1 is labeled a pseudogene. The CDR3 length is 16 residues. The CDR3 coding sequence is TGCACCAGCAGCCAAGTTAGCGGGGCTCGCACAGATACGCAGTATTTT. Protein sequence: CTSSQVSGARTDTQYF.

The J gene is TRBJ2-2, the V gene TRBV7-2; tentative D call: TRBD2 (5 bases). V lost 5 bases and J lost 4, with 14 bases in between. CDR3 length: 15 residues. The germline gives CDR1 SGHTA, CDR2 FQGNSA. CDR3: CASSLAGRSTGELFF. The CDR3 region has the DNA TGTGCCAGCAGCCTGGCGGGTCGTAGCACCGGGGAGCTGTTTTTT. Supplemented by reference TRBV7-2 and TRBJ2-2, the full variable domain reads GAGVSQSPSNKVTEKGKDVELRCDPISGHTALYWYRQSLGQGLEFLIYFQGNSAPDKSGLPSDRFSAERTGGSVSTLTIQRTQQEDSAVYLCASSLAGRSTGELFFGEGSRLTVL.

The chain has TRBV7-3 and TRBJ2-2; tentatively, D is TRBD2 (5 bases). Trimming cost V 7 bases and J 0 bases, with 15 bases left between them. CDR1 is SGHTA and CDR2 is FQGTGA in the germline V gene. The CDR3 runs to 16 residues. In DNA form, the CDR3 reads TGTGCCAGCACCCCGGGGAAGATAGCGAACACCGGGGAGCTGTTTTTT. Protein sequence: CASTPGKIANTGELFF.

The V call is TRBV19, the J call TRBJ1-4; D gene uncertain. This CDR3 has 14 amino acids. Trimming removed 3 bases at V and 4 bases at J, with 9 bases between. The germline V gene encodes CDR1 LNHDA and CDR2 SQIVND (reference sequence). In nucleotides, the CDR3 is TGTGCCAGTAGTATCTTTCTCCTTAATGAAAAACTGTTTTTT. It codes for CASSIFLLNEKLFF.